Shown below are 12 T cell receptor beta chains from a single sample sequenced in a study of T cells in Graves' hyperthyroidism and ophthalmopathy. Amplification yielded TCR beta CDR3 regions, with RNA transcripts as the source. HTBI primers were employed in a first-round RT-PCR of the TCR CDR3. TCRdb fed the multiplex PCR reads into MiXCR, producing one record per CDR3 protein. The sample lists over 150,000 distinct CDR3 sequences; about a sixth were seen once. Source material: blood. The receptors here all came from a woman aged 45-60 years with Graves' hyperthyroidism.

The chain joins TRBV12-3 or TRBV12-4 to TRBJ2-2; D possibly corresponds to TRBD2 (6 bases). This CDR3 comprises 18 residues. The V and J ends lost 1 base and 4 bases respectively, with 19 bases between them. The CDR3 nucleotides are TGTGCCAGCAGTTTAGGGGGACGGCTAGCGTCTCTCACCGGGGAGCTGTTTTTT. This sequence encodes CASSLGGRLASLTGELFF.

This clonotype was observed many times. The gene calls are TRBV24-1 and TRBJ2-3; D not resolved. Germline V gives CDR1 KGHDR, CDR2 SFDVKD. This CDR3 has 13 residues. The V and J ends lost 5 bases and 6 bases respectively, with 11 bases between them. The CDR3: CATSGAGTDTQYF. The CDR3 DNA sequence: TGTGCCACCAGTGGTGCAGGAACGGATACGCAGTATTTT.

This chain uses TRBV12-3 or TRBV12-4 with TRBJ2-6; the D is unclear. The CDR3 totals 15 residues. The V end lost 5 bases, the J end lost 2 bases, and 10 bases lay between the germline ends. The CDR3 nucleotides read TGTGCCAGCAGTCCTGGTGGGCCTGGGGCCAACGTCCTGACTTTC. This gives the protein CASSPGGPGANVLTF.

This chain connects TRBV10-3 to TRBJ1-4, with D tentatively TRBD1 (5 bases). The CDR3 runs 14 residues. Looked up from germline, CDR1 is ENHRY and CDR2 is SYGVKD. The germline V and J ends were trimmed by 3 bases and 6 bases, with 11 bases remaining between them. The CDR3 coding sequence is TGTGCCATCAGTGACAGGGAGACTTATGAAAAACTGTTTTTT. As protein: CAISDRETYEKLFF.

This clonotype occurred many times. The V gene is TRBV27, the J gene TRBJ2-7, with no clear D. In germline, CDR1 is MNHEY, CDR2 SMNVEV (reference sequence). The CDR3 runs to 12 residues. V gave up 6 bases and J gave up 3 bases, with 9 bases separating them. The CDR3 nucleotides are TGTGCCAGCAGCGACTTCCGCTACGAGCAGTACTTC. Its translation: CASSDFRYEQYF.

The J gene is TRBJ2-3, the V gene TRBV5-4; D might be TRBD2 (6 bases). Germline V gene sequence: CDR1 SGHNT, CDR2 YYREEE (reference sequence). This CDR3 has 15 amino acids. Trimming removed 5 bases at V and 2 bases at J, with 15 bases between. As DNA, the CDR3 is TGTGCCAGCAGGCCAGGCGGGACCTCCACAGATACGCAGTATTTT. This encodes CASRPGGTSTDTQYF. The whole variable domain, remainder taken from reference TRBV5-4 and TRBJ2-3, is ETGVTQSPTHLIKTRGQQVTLRCSSQSGHNTVSWYQQALGQGPQFIFQYYREEENGRGNFPPRFSGLQFPNYSSELNVNALELDDSALYLCASRPGGTSTDTQYFGPGTRLTVL.

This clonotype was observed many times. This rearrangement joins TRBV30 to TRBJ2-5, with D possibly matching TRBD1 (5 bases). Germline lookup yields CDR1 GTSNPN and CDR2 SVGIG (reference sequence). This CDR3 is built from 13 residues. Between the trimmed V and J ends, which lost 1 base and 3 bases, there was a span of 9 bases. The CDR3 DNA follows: TGTGCCTGGAGTGCCCAGGGAAAAGAGACCCAGTACTTC. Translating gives CAWSAQGKETQYF. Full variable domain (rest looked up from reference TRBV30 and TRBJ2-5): SQTIHQWPATLVQPVGSPLSLECTVEGTSNPNLYWYRQAAGRGLQLLFYSVGIGQISSEVPQNLSASRPQDRQFILSSKKLLLSDSGFYLCAWSAQGKETQYFGPGTRLLVL.

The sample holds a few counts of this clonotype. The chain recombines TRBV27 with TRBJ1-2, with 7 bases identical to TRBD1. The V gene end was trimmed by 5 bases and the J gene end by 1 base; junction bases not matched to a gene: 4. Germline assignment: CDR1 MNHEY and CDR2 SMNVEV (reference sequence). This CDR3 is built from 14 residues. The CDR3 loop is CASSRQGNNYGYTF. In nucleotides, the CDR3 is TGTGCCAGCAGTCGACAGGGAAATAACTATGGCTACACCTTC.

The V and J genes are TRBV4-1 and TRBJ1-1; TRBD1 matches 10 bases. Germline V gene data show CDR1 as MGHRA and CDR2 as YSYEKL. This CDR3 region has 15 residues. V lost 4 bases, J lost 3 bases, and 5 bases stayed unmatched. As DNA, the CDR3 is TGCGCCAGCAGCCTTGGACAGGGGGGCGACACTGAAGCTTTCTTT. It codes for CASSLGQGGDTEAFF.

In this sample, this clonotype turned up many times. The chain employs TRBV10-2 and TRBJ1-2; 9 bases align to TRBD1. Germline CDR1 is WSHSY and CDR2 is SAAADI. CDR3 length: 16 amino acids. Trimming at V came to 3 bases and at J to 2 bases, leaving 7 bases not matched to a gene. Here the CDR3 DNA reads TGCGCCAGCAGTGAAACGGGGACAGGGATGAACTATGGCTACACCTTC. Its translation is CASSETGTGMNYGYTF.

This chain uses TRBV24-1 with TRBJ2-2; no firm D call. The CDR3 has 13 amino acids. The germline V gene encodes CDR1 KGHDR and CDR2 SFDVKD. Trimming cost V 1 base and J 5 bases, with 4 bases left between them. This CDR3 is CATSDFLTGELFF. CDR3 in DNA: TGTGCCACCAGTGATTTTTTAACCGGGGAGCTGTTTTTT.

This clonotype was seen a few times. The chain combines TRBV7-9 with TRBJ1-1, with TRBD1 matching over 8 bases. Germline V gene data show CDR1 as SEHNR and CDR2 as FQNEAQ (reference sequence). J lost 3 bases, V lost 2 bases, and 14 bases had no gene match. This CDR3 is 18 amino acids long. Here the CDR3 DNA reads TGTGCCAGCAGCTTAACTGCAGGGGGCACTACGGCGTACACTGAAGCTTTCTTT. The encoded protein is CASSLTAGGTTAYTEAFF.